One and the same sample provided the 15 T cell receptor beta chains below, sequenced in a study of blood T cell repertoires in COVID-19. The assay was immunoSEQ multiplex PCR, and TCRdb's table has in-frame clones only and misses some. Of roughly 200,000 clones in the sample, roughly 85% were seen once. What was sequenced was peripheral blood. Source of these receptors: a woman older than 75 with acute or convalescent COVID-19.

The chain joins TRBV30 to TRBJ2-3, with TRBD2 matching 10 bases. J was trimmed by 7 bases and V by 3 bases; bases with no gene match: 4. The CDR3 contains 13 residues. Germline loops: CDR1 GTSNPN, CDR2 SVGIG (reference sequence). CDR3 sequence: CAWRLAGVNTQYF. CDR3 DNA: TGTGCCTGGAGGCTAGCGGGAGTAAATACGCAGTATTTT.

The chain employs TRBV6-2 or TRBV6-3 and TRBJ1-3; D possibly corresponds to TRBD1 (6 bases). CDR1 and CDR2 from the germline V gene are MNHEY and SVGEGT. V shed 6 bases and J shed 2 bases, with 20 bases lying between them. The CDR3 is 17 amino acids. Here the CDR3 reads CASSPTGNRPTGNTIYF. As DNA, the CDR3 is TGTGCCAGCAGCCCTACAGGGAACAGACCTACTGGAAACACCATATATTTT.

J is TRBJ2-1 and V is TRBV11-1; D gene ambiguous. The CDR3 extends over 16 amino acids. V was pared by 1 base and J by 4 bases, with 14 bases between. Germline V gene lookup returns CDR1 SGHAT and CDR2 FQDESV (reference sequence). The CDR3 nucleotides read TGTGCCAGCAGCTTAGTCCCCACAAATCCATACAATGAGCAGTTCTTC. It specifies CASSLVPTNPYNEQFF.

This rearrangement joins TRBV7-3 to TRBJ2-7; 11 nucleotides match TRBD2. Germline values: CDR1 SGHTA, CDR2 FQGTGA. V lost 5 bases, J lost 0 bases, and 9 bases stayed unmatched. The CDR3 sequence is 17 residues long. As DNA, the CDR3 is TGTGCCAGCAGCCCCCTGGCGCTAGCGGGAGGCTCCTACGAGCAGTACTTC. The encoded protein is CASSPLALAGGSYEQYF.

The chain recombines TRBV19 with TRBJ1-6, with 8 bases aligning to TRBD1. CDR3 length equals 15 residues. Germline CDR1 reads LNHDA; CDR2 reads SQIVND (reference sequence). V lost 3 bases and J lost 5; bases outside the gene matches: 3. The CDR3 DNA is TGTGCCAGTAGTATGGGGGGACAGGATAATTCACCCCTCCACTTT. This sequence encodes CASSMGGQDNSPLHF.

The genes are TRBV2 and TRBJ1-3; TRBD1 matches 7 bases. There are 15 residues in the CDR3. The trim removed 5 bases at V and 3 bases at J, leaving 7 bases unmatched. Germline V gives CDR1 SNHLY, CDR2 FYNNEI. CDR3 DNA sequence: TGTGCCAGCAGTCCTAACAGGGGAATTGGAAACACCATATATTTT. It translates to CASSPNRGIGNTIYF.

The chain employs TRBV7-2 and TRBJ1-5, with D perhaps matching TRBD1 (6 bases). The germline V gene has CDR1 SGHTA and CDR2 FQGNSA. Trimming shortened V by 5 bases and J by 4 bases, and 9 bases separated the two germline ends. The CDR3 has 13 residues. The DNA for the CDR3 is TGTGCCAGCAGCCCCGGACAGAATCAGCCCCAGCATTTT. It codes for CASSPGQNQPQHF. Full variable domain (rest looked up from reference TRBV7-2 and TRBJ1-5): GAGVSQSPSNKVTEKGKDVELRCDPISGHTALYWYRQSLGQGLEFLIYFQGNSAPDKSGLPSDRFSAERTGGSVSTLTIQRTQQEDSAVYLCASSPGQNQPQHFGDGTRLSIL.

The rearrangement joins TRBV7-8 to TRBJ1-1; D gene ambiguous. Germline V gives CDR1 SGHVS, CDR2 FQNEAQ. The CDR3 runs 12 residues. V lost 3 bases, J lost 6 bases, and 8 bases lay in between. The CDR3 region is CASSFAMSEAFF. The CDR3 DNA reads as TGTGCCAGCAGCTTCGCTATGTCTGAAGCTTTCTTT.

The chain links TRBV7-3 to TRBJ1-1; 7 nucleotides match TRBD1. The ends lost 5 bases at V and 2 bases at J; junction bases unmatched: 5. This CDR3 contains 14 residues. The V gene's germline CDR1 is SGHTA and CDR2 FQGTGA. The CDR3 DNA is TGTGCCAGCAGCCGATCAGGGGGTAACACTGAAGCTTTCTTT. Protein product: CASSRSGGNTEAFF.

This clone was recorded once. The chain couples TRBV7-8 to TRBJ1-5; no clear D. The CDR3 contains 16 residues. The V gene lost 3 bases and the J gene lost 2 bases, with 14 bases spanning the gap. Germline CDR1 reads SGHVS; CDR2 reads FQNEAQ. This CDR3 reads CASSFSFREGNQPQHF. The CDR3 coding sequence is TGTGCCAGCAGCTTCTCATTTCGGGAGGGCAATCAGCCCCAGCATTTT.

The chain links TRBV28 to TRBJ1-1, with D perhaps TRBD1 (5 bases). In germline, CDR1 is MDHEN, CDR2 SYDVKM. V lost 6 bases to trimming and J lost 8 bases, with 16 bases between them. This CDR3 is built from 13 residues. CDR3 region: CASSLSIRTEAFF. The CDR3 DNA reads TGTGCCAGCAGCCTCTCGATCCGGACAGAAGCTTTCTTT. The variable domain in full, completed from reference TRBV28 and TRBJ1-1, reads DVKVTQSSRYLVKRTGEKVFLECVQDMDHENMFWYRQDPGLGLRLIYFSYDVKMKEKGDIPEGYSVSREKKERFSLILESASTNQTSMYLCASSLSIRTEAFFGQGTRLTVV.

V gene TRBV9 combines with J gene TRBJ2-1; perhaps TRBD2 as D (6 bases). CDR1 SGDLS and CDR2 YYNGEE come from the germline V gene. This CDR3 is 17 amino acids long. V was clipped by 0 bases and J by 4 bases, with 17 bases between them. In DNA, the CDR3 is TGTGCCAGCAGCGTAGTCCCGGGGAGCGGGCAATACAATGAGCAGTTCTTC. Its translation is CASSVVPGSGQYNEQFF.

This clone was counted between two and nine times. The CDR3 protein is CASSEFGGSSNEQFF. In nucleotides, the CDR3 is TGTGCCAGCAGTGAATTCGGGGGAAGCAGCAATGAGCAGTTCTTC. J is TRBJ2-1 and V is TRBV2; maybe TRBD2 (6 bases). Germline CDR1 and CDR2: SNHLY and FYNNEI. V lost 2 bases and J 6 bases, leaving 14 bases between the germline ends. The CDR3 length is 15 residues.

This chain connects TRBV2 to TRBJ1-1; D is perhaps TRBD1 (5 bases). From germline, CDR1 is SNHLY and CDR2 FYNNEI. The length of the CDR3 is 13 residues. Trimming left V 10 bases short and J 2 bases short, with 14 bases between. Written as DNA, the CDR3 is TGTGCCACCCGGGGGTTCCAAAACACTGAAGCTTTCTTT. Encoded protein: CATRGFQNTEAFF.

The gene calls are TRBV28 and TRBJ1-5, with 12 bases aligning to TRBD1. Germline values: CDR1 MDHEN, CDR2 SYDVKM. V dropped 3 bases and J dropped 7; count of bases not matched to a gene: 4. The CDR3 consists of 15 residues. This chain's CDR3 is CASSLGQGARQPQHF. The CDR3 bases are TGTGCCAGCAGTTTGGGACAGGGGGCCAGGCAGCCCCAGCATTTT.